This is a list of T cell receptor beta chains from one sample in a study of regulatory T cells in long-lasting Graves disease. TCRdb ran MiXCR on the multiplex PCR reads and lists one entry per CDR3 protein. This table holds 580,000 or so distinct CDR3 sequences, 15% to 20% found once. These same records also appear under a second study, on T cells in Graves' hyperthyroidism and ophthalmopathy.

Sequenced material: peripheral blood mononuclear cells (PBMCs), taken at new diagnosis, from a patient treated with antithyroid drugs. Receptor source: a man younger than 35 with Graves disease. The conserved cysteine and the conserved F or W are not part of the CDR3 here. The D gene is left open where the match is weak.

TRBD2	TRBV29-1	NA	SVSGRAGETQY
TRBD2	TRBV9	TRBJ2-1	ASSVEGLAGVNEQF
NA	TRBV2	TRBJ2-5	ASSPRYFETQY
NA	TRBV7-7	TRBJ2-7	ASSLAPLYEQY
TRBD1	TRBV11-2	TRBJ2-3	ASSHRDRAGIQGATDTQY
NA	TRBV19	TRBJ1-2	AISWGTENYGYT
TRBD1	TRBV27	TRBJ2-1	ASSFLAIGTGRHEQF
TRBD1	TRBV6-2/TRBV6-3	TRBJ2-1	ASSYTSGTDEQF
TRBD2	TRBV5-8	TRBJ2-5	ASSNGLAMYQETQY
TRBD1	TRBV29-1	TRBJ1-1	SVPTGQANTEAF
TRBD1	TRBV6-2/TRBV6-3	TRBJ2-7	ASSYRDREYEQY
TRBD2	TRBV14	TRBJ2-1	ASSLTSGRTYNEQF
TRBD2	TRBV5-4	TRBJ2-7	ASSWVTSGGYEQY
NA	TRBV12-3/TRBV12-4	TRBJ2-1	ASRMDGSSYNEQF
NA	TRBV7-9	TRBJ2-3	AAPGGGAGTDTQY
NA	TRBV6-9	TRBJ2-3	ASSSGWGALATQY
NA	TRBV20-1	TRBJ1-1	SARWDNGFKAF
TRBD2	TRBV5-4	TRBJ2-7	ASSLAGGRAREQY
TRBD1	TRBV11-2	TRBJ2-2	ASSPTDRGDTGELF
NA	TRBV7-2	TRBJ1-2	ASRYTTGGGYT
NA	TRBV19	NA	ASSIRGSVAETQY
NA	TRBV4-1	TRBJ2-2	ASSQDGPGELF
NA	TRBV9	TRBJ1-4	ASSVAGGTNEKLF
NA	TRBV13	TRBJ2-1	ASSLGTVRGNEQF
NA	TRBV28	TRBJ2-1	ASSLQGGVEQF
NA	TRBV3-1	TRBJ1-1	ASSQAQGLDAF
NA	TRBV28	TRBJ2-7	ASSLPLRDLFEQY
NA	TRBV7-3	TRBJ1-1	ASSLNRETEAF
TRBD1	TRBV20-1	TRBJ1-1	SAKRGPNTEAF
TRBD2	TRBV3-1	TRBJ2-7	ASGQGTSGRAAPYEQY
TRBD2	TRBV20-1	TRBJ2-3	SARAGGKDTQY
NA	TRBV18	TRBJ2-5	ASSPGRGFERNQETQY
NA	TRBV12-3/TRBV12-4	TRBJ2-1	ASSPQDRTSAYNEQF
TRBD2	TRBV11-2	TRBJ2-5	ASSPDLAGGGETQY
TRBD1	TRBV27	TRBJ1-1	ASRDRGPWTEAF
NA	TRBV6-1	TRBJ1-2	ASSPRTSLRGYT
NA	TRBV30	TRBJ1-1	AWSILDRSNTEAF
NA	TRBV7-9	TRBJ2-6	ASSLGVRVGPLRSGANVLT
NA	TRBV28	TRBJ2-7	ASSLPALTYEQY
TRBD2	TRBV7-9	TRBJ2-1	ASSPRLADSYNEQF
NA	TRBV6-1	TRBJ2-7	ASSPRGAEEQY
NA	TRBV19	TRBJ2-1	ASNRPGSEQF
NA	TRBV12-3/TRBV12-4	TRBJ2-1	ASSPGRSGLLPNNEQF